The entry below describes one T cell receptor beta chain. The antigen remains undetermined. This sample was included in a study of T cells in tuberculosis. Study findings and constraints: Active tuberculosis cases were adults; controls were adolescents. Active tuberculosis alpha repertoires lay closer to GMM-specific TCRs than controls'. Classification accuracy was approximately 85% (AUROC roughly 0.9) with the GMM-specific repertoire. Smaller alpha distances in active tuberculosis partly reflected shorter CDR3-alpha lengths.

CDR1 is DFQATT and CDR2 is SNEGSKA in the germline V gene (reference sequence). CDR3 length equals 11 residues. Trimming stripped 3 bases from V and 9 bases from J, with 9 bases between. The assay was immunoSEQ multiplex PCR, and TCRdb's table has in-frame clones only and misses some. The sample gives around 35,000 clones, nearly 95% of which show up once; roughly 7% is in the top ten. The TCR comes from a donor aged 10-29 years with latent tuberculosis or without tuberculosis infection. The specimen sequenced was PBMCs. This rearrangement joins TRBV20-1 to TRBJ1-5; D is perhaps TRBD1 (5 bases). CDR3 region: CSASQGRPQHF. For the CDR3, the DNA is TGCAGTGCTAGCCAGGGTCGGCCCCAGCATTTT.